This TCR beta chain was identified during a study of high-grade serous ovarian cancer treatment subgroups. At the level of the study: On average, 14,192 reads and roughly 7,700 unique TCR beta rearrangements were obtained per sample.

Tumor samples were taken before definitive surgery or chemotherapy. CDR1 is MGHRA, CDR2 YSYEKL, per germline. V was clipped by 4 bases and J by 5 bases, with 12 bases between them. This CDR3 spans 13 amino acids. Profiling relied on immunoSEQ multiplex PCR, and the TCRdb table lists in-frame clones only, not all of them. The sample has 5,500 to 7,500 clones, 75% to 85% seen once. V gene TRBV4-1 combines with J gene TRBJ2-7; D is tentatively TRBD1 or TRBD2 (5 bases each). Sequenced: tumor tissue. The source of this sequence is a human donor with high-grade serous ovarian cancer. CDR3 loop: CASSLIGTDEQYF. The CDR3 nucleotides are TGCGCCAGCAGCCTCATAGGGACGGACGAGCAGTACTTC.